The subject of this entry is one T cell receptor (beta chain). This clonotype was detected many times. It lacks a known antigen. The sample holds no much larger clone one base away, and base qualities are not on file. Amplification of TCR beta CDR3 regions was carried out from RNA transcripts. The first round of RT-PCR for the TCR CDR3 was performed with the HTBI primer set and the Qiagen OneStep RT-PCR kit. A second multiplex PCR round built the libraries, followed by size selection and purification. Libraries were sequenced paired-end with 100 bp reads on an Illumina HiSeq2000. In the authors' own workflow: SOAPnuke was used to process the raw data, with reads discarded if the reads contained adapters or uncalled bases, had a mean Phred below 15, or lacked an exact constant-primer or identifier match. COPE v1.2.5 was used to merge the high-quality paired reads, and each unique nucleotide sequence was defined as a clonotype. Clonotypes were aligned to IMGT TRBV, TRBD and TRBJ reference segments using MiTCR v1.1. The analysis included only V-J combinations with a frequency above 0.0001, which together covered around 99% of the repertoires. The TCS score was defined as the ratio of F50 (clonal expansion) to E x V (chaos), calculated using BLOSUM62-based TCRdist between CDR3 peptides within each V-J. Welch's t-statistics and random forest reduced roughly 500 V-J features to 10 to 15, which were used in a naive Bayes classifier (R e1071). TCRdb cleaned the public reads at Q25 with fastp, built clones with MiXCR and kept in-frame beta chains. Duplicate CDR3 protein sequences are folded into a single record with the most common DNA and genes. The V and J calls follow TCRdb's processing rather than the paper's. Present in this sample are around 500,000 distinct CDR3 sequences, less than 15% of which were seen just once. Approximately 15% of the sample comes from the top ten.

CDR1 LNHNV and CDR2 YYDKDF are derived from the germline V gene (reference sequence). The CDR3 runs 17 amino acids, cysteine and phenylalanine included. Only CDR3 DNA is held: 51 bases, read in frame from base 1. Unmatched junction bases come to 10, with V trimmed by 5 bases and J by 1 base. This sample is drawn from a study of T cells in Graves' hyperthyroidism and ophthalmopathy (dated by TCRdb to the late 2010s). Looking at the study overall: Peripheral blood samples were taken at the time of initial diagnosis, prior to any treatment. TCR V-J signatures able to tell the groups apart were searched for in a discovery cohort of approximately 95 patients, of whom around 43 had Graves' ophthalmopathy and roughly 59 had stable Graves' hyperthyroidism. Whether ophthalmopathy could be predicted prospectively was tested in an independent validation cohort made up of approximately 19 hyperthyroidism patients plus 17 patients who later progressed to ophthalmopathy. For training and testing, the 100 or so patients in the discovery cohort were randomly divided in a 7:3 ratio. In addition, the study compared T-cell repertoires in thyroid tissue and in blood from over 5 Graves' hyperthyroidism patients. After blood sampling, hyperthyroidism patients were treated with methimazole at a starting dose of 30 mg daily, and ophthalmopathy patients were treated with high-dose intravenous methylprednisolone. According to the paper, TCR Vbeta CDR3 sequencing was carried out on more than 120 peripheral blood samples, which came from 40 to 45 ophthalmopathy, 70 to 80 hyperthyroidism and some 17 progressor patients.

Beyond this particular receptor, the publication reports: No statistical method was used to fix the sample size in advance, and group allocation was not hidden from the investigators. Ophthalmopathy was separated from stable hyperthyroidism by a 13 V-J signature model, with about 88% sensitivity and about 81% specificity obtained in cross-validation and 80%/75% obtained in testing. Most expanded thyroid clonotypes (frequency above 0.001) were also found in blood, which suggests that blood repertoires may mirror thyroid immune responses. In validation, progression to ophthalmopathy was predicted by the model with nearly 71% sensitivity and 72% to 85% specificity, a median of 6.5 months before onset.

A patient counted as having stable Graves' hyperthyroidism if no progression to ophthalmopathy occurred over 18 months of follow-up. Hyperthyroidism patients were aged 18 to 65 years and newly diagnosed, with disease duration of less than 2 months. Patients with uncontrolled infections, other autoimmune diseases, pregnancy or lactation were excluded. Diagnoses were established on the basis of clinical symptoms, serum thyroxine and TRAb, thyroid ultrasound, and orbital computed tomography. Ficoll-Paque density gradient centrifugation was used to isolate PBMCs from under 11 ml of fresh peripheral blood. Trizol reagent was used to extract total RNA, and RNA quality was then checked on an Agilent 2100 Bioanalyzer.

This receptor chain uses TRBV15 and TRBJ2-7; 11 bases in the junction line up with TRBD2. This sequence originates from a middle-aged woman with Graves' hyperthyroidism. The sequencing sample was made of blood. DNA sequence: TGTGCCACCAGCGGGGATTCCTGGACTAGCGGGTCCTACGAGCAGTACTTC. Its translation is CATSGDSWTSGSYEQYF.